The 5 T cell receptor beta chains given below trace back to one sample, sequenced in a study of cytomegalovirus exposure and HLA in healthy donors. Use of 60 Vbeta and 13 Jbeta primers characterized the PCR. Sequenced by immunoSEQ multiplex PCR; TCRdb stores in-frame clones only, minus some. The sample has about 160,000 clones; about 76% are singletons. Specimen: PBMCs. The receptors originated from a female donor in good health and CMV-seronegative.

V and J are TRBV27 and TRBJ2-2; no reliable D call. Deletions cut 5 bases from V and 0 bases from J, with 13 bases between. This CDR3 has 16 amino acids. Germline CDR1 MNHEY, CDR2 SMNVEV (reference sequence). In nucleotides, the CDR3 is TGTGCCAGCAGTCCGCGAGGCACTACGAACACCGGGGAGCTGTTTTTT. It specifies CASSPRGTTNTGELFF.

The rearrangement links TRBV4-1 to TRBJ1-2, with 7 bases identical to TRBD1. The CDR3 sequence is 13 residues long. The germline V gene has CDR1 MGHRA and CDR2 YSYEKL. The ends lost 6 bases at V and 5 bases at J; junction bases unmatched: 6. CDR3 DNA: TGCGCCAGCAGTCGGGACAGTCTTTATGGCTACACCTTC. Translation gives CASSRDSLYGYTF.

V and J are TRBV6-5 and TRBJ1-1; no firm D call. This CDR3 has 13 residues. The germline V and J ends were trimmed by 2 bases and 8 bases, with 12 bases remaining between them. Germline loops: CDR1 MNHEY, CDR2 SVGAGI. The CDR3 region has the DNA TGTGCCAGCAGTTACCCCCCCCCGGGGGAAGCTTTCTTT. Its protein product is CASSYPPPGEAFF.

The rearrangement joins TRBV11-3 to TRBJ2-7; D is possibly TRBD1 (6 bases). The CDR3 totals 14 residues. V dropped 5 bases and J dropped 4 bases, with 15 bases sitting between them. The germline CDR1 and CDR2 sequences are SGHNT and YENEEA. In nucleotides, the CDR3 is TGTGCCAGCAGCCCCCACAGGGCCGGATACGAGCAGTACTTC. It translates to CASSPHRAGYEQYF.

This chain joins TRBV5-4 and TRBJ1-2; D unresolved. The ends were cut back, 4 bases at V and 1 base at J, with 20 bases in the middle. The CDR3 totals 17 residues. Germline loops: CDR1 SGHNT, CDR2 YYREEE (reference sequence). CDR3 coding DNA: TGTGCCAGCAGCCTTGAGGGTTACAGTTTATTTAACTATGGCTACACCTTC. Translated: CASSLEGYSLFNYGYTF.